Sequencing of this T cell receptor beta chain was carried out in a study of blood T cell repertoires in COVID-19. Overall study: The United States, Italy and Spain were the sources of the acute and convalescent COVID-19 samples. Sources were T cells, B-cell-depleted T cells, or PBMCs; the material itself was cDNA or gDNA.

The CDR3 sequence is 18 residues long. Germline V lookup: CDR1 MNHEY, CDR2 SVGEGT. V lost 0 bases to trimming and J lost 8 bases; unmatched junction nucleotides: 14. As processed by the authors: Amplification of reference gene primers provided the estimated nucleated cell counts. TCRdb's table, derived via immunoSEQ multiplex PCR, lists solely in-frame clones and lacks some. V, J and clone size derive from that table, while D and trimming were established from the DNA sequence. This sample has around 280,000 clones; around 90% occur once, and the top ten carry roughly 1.6%. This chain joins TRBV6-2 or TRBV6-3 and TRBJ2-1; the match to TRBD1 covers 9 bases. Sequenced: PBMCs or T cells enriched from blood (not recorded which). The clonotype originates from a young woman with acute COVID-19. The CDR3 here is CASSYSQGALGLGDEQFF. The CDR3 DNA follows: TGTGCCAGCAGTTACTCACAGGGGGCTCTCGGCCTTGGCGATGAGCAGTTCTTC.